This T cell receptor (beta chain) was sequenced in a study of T cells in localized non-small cell lung cancer. Germline loops: CDR1 DFQATT, CDR2 SNEGSKA (reference sequence). This CDR3 region has 11 residues. V was trimmed by 3 bases and J by 8 bases, leaving 10 bases between them. This clone was counted once. Antigen: not known. The study's findings and limits: Out of the top 100 tumor clones, a median approximately 61 were seen in adjacent lung.

Generated by immunoSEQ multiplex PCR, the TCRdb table keeps only in-frame clones and is missing some. This table has roughly 20,000 clones, around 93% appearing once. The clonotype originates from a woman between 35 and 70 years old with stage I lung adenocarcinoma. The chain uses TRBV20-1 and TRBJ1-2; D gene uncertain. Specimen: peripheral blood, collected before any cancer treatment. The CDR3 DNA reads TGCAGTGCTAGTGAGGGAAACGGCTACACCTTC. Its protein product is CSASEGNGYTF.